A single sample gave rise to the 26 T cell receptor beta chains below, sequenced in a study of T cells in Graves' hyperthyroidism and ophthalmopathy. Amplified regions were TCR beta CDR3 sequences from RNA transcripts. HTBI primers were the set used in a first-round RT-PCR of the TCR CDR3. Using its own MiXCR run on the multiplex PCR reads, TCRdb lists one record per CDR3 protein. In the table there are 130,000 to 150,000 distinct CDR3 sequences, less than 25% of which are singletons. The specimen was blood. These receptor sequences come from a woman aged 45-60 years with Graves' hyperthyroidism that later progressed to Graves' ophthalmopathy.

The chain recombines TRBV6-2 or TRBV6-3 with TRBJ1-1; the D gene is possibly TRBD1 (5 bases). CDR3 length equals 14 residues. The ends were cut back, 5 bases at V and 5 bases at J, with 15 bases in the middle. The germline gives CDR1 MNHEY, CDR2 SVGEGT. The CDR3 DNA follows: TGTGCCAGCAGTGCCCGAGGTGGGGGGACTGAAGCTTTCTTT. Residues: CASSARGGGTEAFF.

This clonotype turned up a few times. V and J are TRBV5-4 and TRBJ2-7; 9 bases map to TRBD1. Germline V gene lookup returns CDR1 SGHNT and CDR2 YYREEE (reference sequence). The junction had 8 bases not matched to a gene; V was cut back by 4 bases and J by 3 bases. The CDR3 contains 15 residues. CDR3 sequence (DNA): TGTGCCAGCAGCAGGAGGGACAGGGAGATCTACGAGCAGTACTTC. Translated: CASSRRDREIYEQYF. Drawing the rest from reference TRBV5-4 and TRBJ2-7, the complete variable domain is ETGVTQSPTHLIKTRGQQVTLRCSSQSGHNTVSWYQQALGQGPQFIFQYYREEENGRGNFPPRFSGLQFPNYSSELNVNALELDDSALYLCASSRRDREIYEQYFGPGTRLTVT.

The genes are TRBV10-2 and TRBJ2-3; D may be TRBD1 or TRBD2 (5 bases each). The V end lost 4 bases, the J end lost 4 bases, and 9 bases lay between the germline ends. CDR3 length: 13 amino acids. CDR1 is WSHSY, CDR2 SAAADI, per germline. The CDR3 here is CASSVRGADTQYF. In DNA, the CDR3 is TGCGCCAGCAGTGTGAGAGGGGCAGATACGCAGTATTTT.

This clonotype was observed a handful of times. The DNA of the CDR3 is TGTGCCAGCAGCCAAGTTGTTCAGGGGATGAATTCACCCCTCCACTTT. Protein: CASSQVVQGMNSPLHF. The V gene is TRBV4-2, the J gene TRBJ1-6, with D possibly matching TRBD1 (6 bases). V was clipped by 1 base and J by 7 bases, with 14 bases between them. Germline CDR1 is LGHNA and CDR2 is YNFKEQ. This CDR3 has 16 residues.

This clonotype was seen many times. This sequence joins TRBV7-9 and TRBJ2-1; TRBD2 matches 8 bases. With V trimmed by 2 bases and J by 4 bases, 7 bases remained unmatched. Germline-derived CDR1 and CDR2 are SEHNR and FQNEAQ (reference sequence). The CDR3 runs to 16 residues. This CDR3 is CASSLLAGHVYNEQFF. DNA for the CDR3: TGTGCCAGCAGCTTACTAGCGGGTCATGTGTACAATGAGCAGTTCTTC.

The chain uses TRBV12-3 or TRBV12-4 and TRBJ1-1; 7 positions match TRBD1. With V trimmed by 6 bases and J by 6 bases, 7 bases remained unmatched. The CDR3 consists of 13 residues. The DNA of the CDR3 is TGTGCCAGCAGCGACAGGGTTTCCGCTGAAGCTTTCTTT. It translates to CASSDRVSAEAFF.

This chain joins TRBV5-4 and TRBJ2-7; 7 nucleotides align to TRBD2. The CDR3 runs 17 residues. Germline values: CDR1 SGHNT, CDR2 YYREEE (reference sequence). Germline trimming cut 4 bases from V and 5 bases from J; bases unmatched to any gene: 18. The CDR3: CASSLGPGGTISNEQYF. Here the CDR3 DNA reads TGTGCCAGCAGCCTAGGACCAGGCGGGACTATTAGTAACGAGCAGTACTTC. Drawing the rest from reference TRBV5-4 and TRBJ2-7, the complete variable domain is ETGVTQSPTHLIKTRGQQVTLRCSSQSGHNTVSWYQQALGQGPQFIFQYYREEENGRGNFPPRFSGLQFPNYSSELNVNALELDDSALYLCASSLGPGGTISNEQYFGPGTRLTVT.

The sample holds a few counts of this clonotype. V is TRBV18 and J is TRBJ2-5, with D perhaps matching TRBD1 (6 bases). Per germline, CDR1 KGHSH and CDR2 LQKENI. V was pared by 4 bases and J by 5 bases, with 8 bases between. The CDR3 contains 12 residues. The CDR3 region is CASSRQGETQYF. CDR3 nucleotide sequence: TGTGCCAGCTCACGGCAGGGGGAGACCCAGTACTTC.

There are a few counts of this clonotype. The CDR3 DNA is TGTGCCAGCAGTTACTCGCGGGGTGGATACGAGCAGTACTTC. Amino acid sequence: CASSYSRGGYEQYF. The rearrangement links TRBV6-2 or TRBV6-3 to TRBJ2-7; D is possibly TRBD2 (6 bases). Trimming took 0 bases from V and 4 from J, leaving 10 bases between them. Germline CDR1 MNHEY, CDR2 SVGEGT. The length of the CDR3 is 14 residues.

This clonotype was counted a few times. The chain employs TRBV9 and TRBJ2-7; 7 bases agree with TRBD1. Germline CDR1 is SGDLS and CDR2 is YYNGEE. V lost 4 bases and J lost 3; bases outside the gene matches: 7. This CDR3 has 14 residues. CDR3 region: CASSPTGTFYEQYF. The CDR3 coding sequence is TGTGCCAGCAGCCCGACAGGGACGTTCTACGAGCAGTACTTC.

About this clonotype: With a much larger clone just one base away, this may be a read error. The chain employs TRBV12-3 or TRBV12-4 and TRBJ2-2; TRBD2 aligns across 7 bases. There are 15 residues in the CDR3. Trimming removed 7 bases from V and 7 bases from J; junction bases left unmatched: 12. CDR3 amino acids: CASTHLGGTDGELFF. CDR3 DNA: TGTGCCAGCACCCACCTGGGGGGGACGGACGGGGAGCTGTTTTTT.

This clonotype has at least ten counts. The chain carries TRBV3-1 and TRBJ1-2, with 8 bases lining up with TRBD1. The CDR3 extends over 15 amino acids. CDR1 is LGHDT and CDR2 is YNNKEL in the germline V gene (reference sequence). V lost 4 bases and J lost 4; bases outside the gene matches: 8. CDR3 in amino acids: CASSPLQGARYGYTF. As DNA, the CDR3 is TGTGCCAGCAGCCCTCTTCAGGGGGCGCGCTATGGCTACACCTTC.

With regard to this clonotype: This may be a read error, as it is one base from a much larger clone. The rearrangement joins TRBV28 to TRBJ2-1; possibly TRBD1 for D (6 bases). This CDR3 region has 12 residues. CDR1 is MDHEN and CDR2 is SYDVKM in the germline V gene. The CDR3 protein is CAGGNGYNGQFF. The CDR3 region has the DNA TGTGCCGGGGGCAACGGTTACAATGGGCAGTTCTTC.

The table lists this clonotype with a few counts. The rearrangement joins TRBV7-4 to TRBJ2-1; D is ambiguous. Deletions cut 3 bases from V and 7 bases from J, with 13 bases between. This CDR3 is built from 14 residues. In germline, CDR1 is SGHVT, CDR2 SQSDAQ. Here the CDR3 reads CASSFSLQRNEQFF. In DNA, the CDR3 is TGTGCCAGCAGCTTTTCCCTCCAGAGGAATGAGCAGTTCTTC.

The V call is TRBV6-1, the J call TRBJ1-3; tentative D call: TRBD1 (6 bases). The V end was cut by 5 bases, the J end by 0 bases, with 11 bases between. CDR3 length equals 15 residues. The germline V gene has CDR1 MNHNS and CDR2 SASEGT. CDR3 sequence reads: CASSPTGSSGNTIYF. DNA for the CDR3: TGTGCCAGCAGTCCAACAGGGTCCTCTGGAAACACCATATATTTT.

This clonotype was seen a handful of times. The V call is TRBV5-1, the J call TRBJ1-2; D might be TRBD1 (5 bases). Germline values: CDR1 SGHRS, CDR2 YFSETQ. Trimming removed 2 bases at V and 6 bases at J, with 17 bases between. The length of the CDR3 is 15 residues. This CDR3 reads CASSFLSRDSDGYTF. The CDR3 DNA reads TGCGCCAGCAGCTTTCTTAGTAGGGACTCGGATGGCTACACCTTC.

This clonotype was picked up a small number of times. The V and J genes are TRBV10-3 and TRBJ2-1; TRBD2 matches at 10 bases. The CDR3 runs to 17 residues. Trimming at V came to 7 bases and at J to 2 bases, leaving 11 bases not matched to a gene. Germline V lookup: CDR1 ENHRY, CDR2 SYGVKD. The CDR3 nucleotides are TGTGCCATCATGGGGGAGCGGGAGGGCCGCACCTACAATGAGCAGTTCTTC. It specifies CAIMGEREGRTYNEQFF.

Note on this clonotype: Compared with germline, one end of the junction differs, possibly owing to a read error. V is TRBV20-1 and J is TRBJ1-5; D gene unclear. Germline CDR1 DFQATT, CDR2 SNEGSKA (reference sequence). The CDR3 loop spans 18 amino acids. CDR3 region: CSARRELFWGDSNRPQHF. CDR3 nucleotides: TGCAGTGCTAGAAGGGAGCTCTTCTGGGGTGATAGCAATCGGCCCCAGCATTTT.

This clonotype was counted a few times. The V and J genes are TRBV7-8 and TRBJ2-5; D not resolved. Trimming removed 7 bases at V and 5 bases at J, with 8 bases between. The CDR3 is 11 residues long. CDR1 SGHVS and CDR2 FQNEAQ come from the germline V gene. CDR3 DNA sequence: TGTGCCAGCACTTCTTGGGAGACCCAGTACTTC. Amino acids: CASTSWETQYF.

This clonotype was found a few times. This rearrangement joins TRBV6-1 to TRBJ2-3; no definite D call. The CDR3 has 11 residues. V gave up 7 bases and J gave up 6 bases, with 8 bases separating them. Germline CDR1 is MNHNS and CDR2 is SASEGT. The CDR3 here is CASTAHDTQYF. In nucleotides, the CDR3 is TGTGCCAGCACCGCCCACGATACGCAGTATTTT.

This clonotype was counted ten times or more. V gene TRBV5-1 combines with J gene TRBJ2-2, with D perhaps assigned TRBD1 or TRBD2 (5 bases each). V shed 0 bases and J shed 5 bases, with 11 bases lying between them. From germline, CDR1 is SGHRS and CDR2 YFSETQ. CDR3 size: 15 residues. The chain's CDR3 is CASSLDTRGTGELFF. CDR3 in DNA: TGCGCCAGCAGCTTGGACACTAGGGGTACCGGGGAGCTGTTTTTT.

The sample holds many counts of this clonotype. The chain employs TRBV5-1 and TRBJ2-1, with D possibly matching TRBD2 (5 bases). V was cut by 0 bases and J by 6 bases, with 16 bases left in between. The germline gives CDR1 SGHRS, CDR2 YFSETQ. There are 16 residues in the CDR3. The CDR3 DNA follows: TGCGCCAGCAGCTTGGCACCACTAGGAAACGGCAATGAGCAGTTCTTC. Encoded protein: CASSLAPLGNGNEQFF.

This clonotype was counted many times. This chain uses TRBV20-1 with TRBJ1-4; TRBD1 matches at 10 bases. Trimming took 1 base from V and 2 from J; bases not matched to a gene: 13. The germline V gene encodes CDR1 DFQATT and CDR2 SNEGSKA (reference sequence). This CDR3 is built from 19 residues. This chain's CDR3 is CSARGGRDRGKRTNEKLFF. CDR3 DNA: TGCAGTGCTAGAGGAGGCCGGGACAGGGGAAAAAGGACTAATGAAAAACTGTTTTTT.

There are a few counts of this clonotype. The chain has TRBV20-1 and TRBJ2-5; D could derive from TRBD1 or TRBD2 (6 bases each). The germline V gene encodes CDR1 DFQATT and CDR2 SNEGSKA (reference sequence). The CDR3 covers 15 residues. V was trimmed by 6 bases and J by 1 base, leaving 18 bases between them. DNA for the CDR3: TGCAGTGCCGGCAAGGGGGGAATCCGCCAAGAGACCCAGTACTTC. Translation gives CSAGKGGIRQETQYF.

For this clonotype: One base away lies a much larger clone, so this may be a sequencing read error. The missing conserved phenylalanine or tryptophan at the end of this CDR3 makes a read error likely. This rearrangement joins TRBV3-1 to TRBJ2-2; 11 bases agree with TRBD2. Germline V gene lookup returns CDR1 LGHDT and CDR2 YNNKEL (reference sequence). Germline trimming cut 6 bases from V and 6 bases from J; bases unmatched to any gene: 3. This CDR3 comprises 14 residues. The CDR3 spells CASRTSGSSGELFI. DNA of the CDR3: TGTGCCAGCAGAACTAGCGGGAGTTCCGGGGAGCTGTTTATT.

Ten or more counts support this clonotype. CDR3 in DNA: TGTGCCAGCAGTCGACAGGGGATGAGTGGCTACACCTTC. Residues: CASSRQGMSGYTF. The chain employs TRBV12-3 or TRBV12-4 and TRBJ1-2, with 8 bases matching TRBD1. The ends lost 5 bases at V and 7 bases at J; junction bases unmatched: 6. The CDR3 is 13 amino acids.